These 24 T cell receptor beta chains were all obtained from the same sample, sequenced in a study of blood T cell repertoires in COVID-19 (dated by TCRdb to 2018 to 2020). The protocol used for the library was the immunoSEQ multiplex PCR assay. This immuneACCESS table, as held by TCRdb, lists in-frame sequences with V and J called but not all clones. Of the missing ones, under half trace to an unresolved V gene in checked studies; the others have no known cause. This sample gives about 88,000 clones in total; approximately 91% of them show up just once. The ten largest clones represent about 1.8% of the sample. The sequenced sample was peripheral blood. Receptors were obtained from a human donor with active COVID-19. The donor label of this sample is uncertain.

The rearrangement joins TRBV14 to TRBJ2-1; tentatively, D is TRBD1 (6 bases). Germline CDR1 and CDR2: SGHDN and FVKESK. Trimming removed 0 bases from V and 4 bases from J, with 13 bases in between. CDR3 size: 16 residues. The CDR3 loop is CASSQDPGQRYNEQFF. CDR3 DNA sequence: TGTGCCAGCAGCCAAGACCCCGGACAGAGGTACAATGAGCAGTTCTTC.

The chain joins TRBV5-6 to TRBJ1-1, with 9 bases matching TRBD1. The CDR3 has 15 residues. From germline, CDR1 is SGHDT and CDR2 YYEEEE. Trimming removed 2 bases from V and 3 bases from J; junction bases left unmatched: 5. CDR3 amino acids: CASSFDGQGYTEAFF. In DNA, the CDR3 is TGTGCCAGCAGCTTTGACGGACAGGGGTACACTGAAGCTTTCTTT.

The chain joins TRBV19 to TRBJ2-5; weak D call: TRBD2 (7 bases). The CDR3 contains 18 residues. Per germline, CDR1 LNHDA and CDR2 SQIVND (reference sequence). The ends were cut back, 5 bases at V and 5 bases at J, with 27 bases in the middle. The CDR3 nucleotides are TGTGCCAGTAGTCTAGGCCGGGGGGCTCCGGGCATTCGGGAGACCCAGTACTTC. The encoded protein is CASSLGRGAPGIRETQYF.

The genes are TRBV19 and TRBJ1-2; D possibly corresponds to TRBD1 (5 bases). The CDR3 length is 11 residues. Trimming removed 6 bases at V and 5 bases at J, with 7 bases between. Germline-derived CDR1 and CDR2 are LNHDA and SQIVND (reference sequence). The CDR3 DNA reads as TGTGCCAGTAGGACAGCGTATGGCTACACCTTC. It yields the protein CASRTAYGYTF. The whole variable domain, filled in from reference TRBV19 and TRBJ1-2, reads DGGITQSPKYLFRKEGQNVTLSCEQNLNHDAMYWYRQDPGQGLRLIYYSQIVNDFQKGDIAEGYSVSREKKESFPLTVTSAQKNPTAFYLCASRTAYGYTFGSGTRLTVV.

The chain couples TRBV7-2 to TRBJ2-3, with 15 bases matching TRBD2. CDR1 and CDR2 from the germline V gene are SGHTA and FQGNSA. Trimming cost V 5 bases and J 2 bases; bases outside gene matches: 8. This CDR3 is built from 18 residues. CDR3 nucleotides: TGTGCCAGCAGCCCATGGACTAGCGGGGGGGCGATCACAGATACGCAGTATTTT. Protein: CASSPWTSGGAITDTQYF.

The V call is TRBV3-1 (or the pseudogene TRBV3-2), the J call TRBJ2-6; 14 bases are shared with TRBD2. The germline gives CDR1 LGHDT, CDR2 YNNKEL (reference sequence). The CDR3 sequence is 19 residues long. The junction had 3 bases not matched to a gene; V was cut back by 1 base and J by 1 base. The CDR3 spells CASSQVGLAGVSGANVLTF. The DNA for the CDR3 is TGTGCCAGCAGCCAAGTGGGACTAGCGGGGGTGTCTGGGGCCAACGTCCTGACTTTC.

V is TRBV12-3 or TRBV12-4 and J is TRBJ2-7; D not resolved. The CDR3 is 13 residues long. V was shortened by 2 bases and J by 0 bases, with 5 bases between the two germline ends. The chain's CDR3 is CASSLKSSYEQYF. CDR3 bases: TGTGCCAGCAGTTTAAAGAGCTCCTACGAGCAGTACTTC.

In nucleotides, the CDR3 is TGTGCCAGCAGCTCTCGGGGGGGCGAAGAGACCCAGTACTTC. Its translation is CASSSRGGEETQYF. V gene TRBV3-1 (or the pseudogene TRBV3-2) combines with J gene TRBJ2-5, with 8 nucleotides matching TRBD2. The J segment lost 3 bases and the V segment lost 5 bases, leaving 5 bases of the junction unmatched. Germline V gene data show CDR1 as LGHDT and CDR2 as YNNKEL (reference sequence). This CDR3 contains 14 residues.

V usage is TRBV6-6 and J usage is TRBJ1-5, with D unclear. The CDR3 has 15 residues. Deletions cut 0 bases from V and 1 base from J, with 7 bases between. The germline CDR1 and CDR2 sequences are MNHNY and SVGAGI (reference sequence). The CDR3 loop reads CASSYSRVSNQPQHF. The CDR3 coding sequence is TGTGCCAGCAGTTACTCGAGGGTAAGCAATCAGCCCCAGCATTTT.

V and J are TRBV5-1 and TRBJ2-5, with TRBD1 matching 8 bases. Germline V gene data show CDR1 as SGHRS and CDR2 as YFSETQ. V was clipped by 4 bases and J by 2 bases; unmatched bases: 7. The CDR3 is made up of 15 amino acids. In DNA form, the CDR3 reads TGCGCCAGCAGCCCGACAGGGGACCCTCAAGAGACCCAGTACTTC. Protein: CASSPTGDPQETQYF.

This clone was recorded only once. This rearrangement joins TRBV18 to TRBJ1-2; 7 bases are a match to TRBD1. From germline, CDR1 is KGHSH and CDR2 LQKENI. The CDR3 is 17 amino acids. The ends lost 2 bases at V and 7 bases at J; junction bases unmatched: 16. The CDR3 loop is CASSPNREGASVSGYTF. The CDR3 nucleotides are TGTGCCAGCTCACCAAACCGGGAGGGGGCCTCGGTTTCTGGCTACACCTTC.

V is TRBV2 and J is TRBJ2-5; D may be TRBD1 (6 bases). Per the germline V gene, CDR1 is SNHLY and CDR2 is FYNNEI. The CDR3 runs to 13 residues. Trimming removed 7 bases from V and 1 base from J, with 10 bases in between. The CDR3, as DNA: TGTGCCAGCATTAGGGACACCCAAGAGACCCAGTACTTC. This codes for CASIRDTQETQYF.

This chain links TRBV7-8 with TRBJ1-3, with a possible D match to TRBD1 (6 bases). The V gene lost 2 bases and the J gene lost 3 bases, with 17 bases spanning the gap. CDR1 SGHVS and CDR2 FQNEAQ come from the germline V gene. This CDR3 contains 17 residues. This CDR3 is CASSLSGSGANGNTIYF. CDR3 sequence (DNA): TGTGCCAGCAGCTTATCGGGGTCAGGGGCAAATGGAAACACCATATATTTT.

The rearrangement links TRBV6-5 to TRBJ1-1; TRBD1 matches at 9 bases. From germline, CDR1 is MNHEY and CDR2 SVGAGI. V trimming: 6 bases; J trimming: 1 base; junction bases outside the gene matches: 3. This CDR3 is 14 amino acids long. CDR3 coding DNA: TGTGCCAGCAGGTCGGGACAGGGGAACACTGAAGCTTTCTTT. It yields the protein CASRSGQGNTEAFF.

The chain has TRBV2 and TRBJ2-5, with D possibly TRBD2 on 5 matching bases. CDR1 is SNHLY, CDR2 FYNNEI, per germline. This CDR3 comprises 15 residues. V lost 2 bases and J lost 0, with 10 bases in between. The CDR3 DNA follows: TGTGCCAGCAGTGAAATAGGGAGCAACCAAGAGACCCAGTACTTC. Translation: CASSEIGSNQETQYF.

A few counts support this clone. The genes are TRBV5-1 and TRBJ1-4, with 7 bases fitting TRBD1. This CDR3 region has 15 residues. V was clipped by 7 bases and J by 7 bases; unmatched bases: 13. Germline assignment: CDR1 SGHRS and CDR2 YFSETQ. The CDR3 loop is CASGPTGRIVEKLFF. The CDR3 DNA is TGCGCCAGCGGCCCGACAGGGCGGATAGTTGAAAAACTGTTTTTT.

The chain recombines TRBV18 with TRBJ1-3, with TRBD1 matching over 8 bases. After removal of 6 bases from V and 0 bases from J, the junction contained 10 bases not matched to a gene. The CDR3 has 17 amino acids. Germline CDR1 KGHSH, CDR2 LQKENI. CDR3 bases: TGTGCCAGCTCTCGTCCGGGACAGGTCTCCTCTGGAAACACCATATATTTT. This sequence encodes CASSRPGQVSSGNTIYF.

This clone was seen a handful of times. The chain has TRBV7-8 and TRBJ1-2, with 7 bases aligning to TRBD1. J lost 5 bases, V lost 0 bases, and 6 bases had no gene match. The V gene's germline CDR1 is SGHVS and CDR2 FQNEAQ. CDR3 size: 15 residues. CDR3 sequence (DNA): TGTGCCAGCAGCTTAGCGCTAGCAGGGGGATATGGCTACACCTTC. The encoded protein is CASSLALAGGYGYTF. The full variable domain, rest sourced from reference TRBV7-8 and TRBJ1-2, is GAGVSQSPRYKVAKRGQDVALRCDPISGHVSLFWYQQALGQGPEFLTYFQNEAQLDKSGLPSDRFFAERPEGSVSTLKIQRTQQEDSAVYLCASSLALAGGYGYTFGSGTRLTVV.

The chain has TRBV12-3 or TRBV12-4 and TRBJ1-2; TRBD1 matches at 8 bases. With V trimmed by 1 base and J by 7 bases, 2 bases remained unmatched. The CDR3 has 13 amino acids. The DNA for the CDR3 is TGTGCCAGCAGTTTAGGGACAGGGAGTGGCTACACCTTC. It encodes CASSLGTGSGYTF.

This sequence joins TRBV9 and TRBJ2-2; TRBD1 aligns across 8 bases. With 4 bases clipped from V and 6 bases from J, the junction kept 11 bases outside the gene matches. This CDR3 region has 16 residues. From germline, CDR1 is SGDLS and CDR2 YYNGEE. CDR3 coding DNA: TGTGCCAGCAGCCCCCAGTCAGGGGGCGGTTCCGGGGAGCTGTTTTTT. It specifies CASSPQSGGGSGELFF.

This chain joins TRBV5-6 and TRBJ1-2, with 9 bases that match TRBD1. This CDR3 is 15 amino acids long. The trim removed 4 bases at V and 6 bases at J, leaving 10 bases unmatched. Germline V gene sequence: CDR1 SGHDT, CDR2 YYEEEE. As DNA, the CDR3 is TGTGCCAGCAGCCCGGGGACAGGGAGGGCCCATGGCTACACCTTC. It yields the protein CASSPGTGRAHGYTF.

This chain connects TRBV2 to TRBJ1-5, with TRBD1 identical over 7 bases. CDR3 length equals 15 residues. Germline CDR1 SNHLY, CDR2 FYNNEI. With 6 bases clipped from V and 7 bases from J, the junction kept 12 bases outside the gene matches. CDR3 DNA sequence: TGTGCCAGCAGGGCAACTGGGACAGCGGTGCAGCCCCAGCATTTT. Residues: CASRATGTAVQPQHF.

The J gene is TRBJ2-7, the V gene TRBV27; 7 bases map to TRBD1. Per the germline V gene, CDR1 is MNHEY and CDR2 is SMNVEV (reference sequence). This CDR3 contains 14 residues. V lost 5 bases, J lost 6 bases, and 10 bases stayed unmatched. CDR3 sequence: CASSLRDSPSEQYF. CDR3 nucleotides: TGTGCCAGCAGTCTACGGGACAGCCCATCCGAGCAGTACTTC.

The chain has TRBV5-1 and TRBJ2-7; a weak D match, TRBD1 (6 bases). Germline-derived CDR1 and CDR2 are SGHRS and YFSETQ. The V gene lost 0 bases and the J gene lost 2 bases, with 9 bases spanning the gap. The CDR3 is 14 amino acids. CDR3 sequence reads: CASSLDGQPYEQYF. CDR3 nucleotides: TGCGCCAGCAGCTTGGATGGACAGCCCTACGAGCAGTACTTC.